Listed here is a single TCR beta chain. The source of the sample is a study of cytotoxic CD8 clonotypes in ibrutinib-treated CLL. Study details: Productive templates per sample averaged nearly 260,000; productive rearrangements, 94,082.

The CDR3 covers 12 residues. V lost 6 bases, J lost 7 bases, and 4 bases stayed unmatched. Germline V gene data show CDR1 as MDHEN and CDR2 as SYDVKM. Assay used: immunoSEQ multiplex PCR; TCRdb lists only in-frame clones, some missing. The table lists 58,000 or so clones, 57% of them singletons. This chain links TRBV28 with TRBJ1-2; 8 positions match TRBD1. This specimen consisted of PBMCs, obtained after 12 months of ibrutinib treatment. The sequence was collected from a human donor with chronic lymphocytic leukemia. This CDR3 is CASRGQGSGYTF. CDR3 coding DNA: TGTGCCAGCAGAGGACAGGGCTCTGGCTACACCTTC.